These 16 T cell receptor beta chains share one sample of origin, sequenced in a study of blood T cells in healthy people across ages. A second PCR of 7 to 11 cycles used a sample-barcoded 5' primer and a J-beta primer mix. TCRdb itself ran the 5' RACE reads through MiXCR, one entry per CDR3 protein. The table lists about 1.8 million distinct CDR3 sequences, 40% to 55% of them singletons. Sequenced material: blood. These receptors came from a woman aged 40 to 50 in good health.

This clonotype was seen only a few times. The CDR3 DNA reads TGCGCCAGCAGCTGGACTGGGGGGGATACGCAGTATTTT. Its translation: CASSWTGGDTQYF. The chain carries TRBV5-1 and TRBJ2-3; D might be TRBD2 (6 bases). Germline loops: CDR1 SGHRS, CDR2 YFSETQ. The CDR3 extends over 13 amino acids. The ends were cut back, 3 bases at V and 6 bases at J, with 11 bases in the middle.

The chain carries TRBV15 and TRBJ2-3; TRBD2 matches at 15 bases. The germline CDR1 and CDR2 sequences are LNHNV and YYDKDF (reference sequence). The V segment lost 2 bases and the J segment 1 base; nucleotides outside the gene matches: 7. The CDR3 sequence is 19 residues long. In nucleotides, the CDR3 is TGTGCCACCAGCAGAAACCCGGGACTAGCGGGGGGCCGCACAGATACGCAGTATTTT. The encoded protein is CATSRNPGLAGGRTDTQYF.

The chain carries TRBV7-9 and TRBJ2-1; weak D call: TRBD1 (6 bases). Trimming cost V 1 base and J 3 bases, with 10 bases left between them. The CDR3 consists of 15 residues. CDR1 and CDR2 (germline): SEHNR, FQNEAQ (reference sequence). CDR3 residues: CASSLVTGRYNEQFF. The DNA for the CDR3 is TGTGCCAGCAGCTTAGTTACAGGGCGCTACAATGAGCAGTTCTTC.

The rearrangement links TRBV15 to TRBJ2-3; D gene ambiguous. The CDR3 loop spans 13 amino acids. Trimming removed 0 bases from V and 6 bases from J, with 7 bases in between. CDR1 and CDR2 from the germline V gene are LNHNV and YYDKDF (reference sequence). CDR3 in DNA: TGTGCCACCAGCAGAGATGGAGTGGATACGCAGTATTTT. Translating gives CATSRDGVDTQYF.

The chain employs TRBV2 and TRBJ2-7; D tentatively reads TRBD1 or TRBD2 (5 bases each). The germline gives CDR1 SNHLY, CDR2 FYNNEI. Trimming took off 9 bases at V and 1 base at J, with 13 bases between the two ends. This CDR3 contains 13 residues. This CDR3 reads CASDRGGSYEQYF. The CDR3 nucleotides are TGTGCCAGTGACAGAGGAGGATCCTACGAGCAGTACTTC.

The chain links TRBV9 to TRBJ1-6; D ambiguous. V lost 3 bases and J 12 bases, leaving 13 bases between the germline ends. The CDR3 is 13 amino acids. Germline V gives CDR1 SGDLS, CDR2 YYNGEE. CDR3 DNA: TGTGCCAGCAGCGGCTACACCGACAAACCCCTCCACTTT. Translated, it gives CASSGYTDKPLHF.

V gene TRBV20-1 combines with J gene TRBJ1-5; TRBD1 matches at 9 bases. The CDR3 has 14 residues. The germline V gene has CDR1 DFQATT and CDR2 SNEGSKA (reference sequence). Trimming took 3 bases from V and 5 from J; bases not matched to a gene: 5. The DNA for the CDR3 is TGCAGTGCTAGGGGGGACAGGGATTATCAGCCCCAGCATTTT. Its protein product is CSARGDRDYQPQHF.

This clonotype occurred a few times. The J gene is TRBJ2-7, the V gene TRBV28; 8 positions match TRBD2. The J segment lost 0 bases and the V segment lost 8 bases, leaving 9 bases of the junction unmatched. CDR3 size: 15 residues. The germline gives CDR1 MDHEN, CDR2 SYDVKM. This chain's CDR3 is CASSPGGENSYEQYF. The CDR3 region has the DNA TGTGCCAGCTCTCCGGGAGGGGAAAACTCCTACGAGCAGTACTTC.

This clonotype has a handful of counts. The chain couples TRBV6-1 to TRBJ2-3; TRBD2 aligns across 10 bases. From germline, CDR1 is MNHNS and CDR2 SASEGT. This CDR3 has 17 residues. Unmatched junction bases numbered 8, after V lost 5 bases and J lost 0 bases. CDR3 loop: CASSRKLAGTSTDTQYF. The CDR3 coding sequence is TGTGCCAGCAGTCGAAAACTAGCGGGGACGAGCACAGATACGCAGTATTTT.

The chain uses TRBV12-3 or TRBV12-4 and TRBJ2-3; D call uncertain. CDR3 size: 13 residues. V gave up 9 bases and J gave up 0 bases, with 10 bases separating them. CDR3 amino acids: CASSILSTDTQYF. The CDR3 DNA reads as TGTGCCAGTAGTATCTTGAGCACAGATACGCAGTATTTT.

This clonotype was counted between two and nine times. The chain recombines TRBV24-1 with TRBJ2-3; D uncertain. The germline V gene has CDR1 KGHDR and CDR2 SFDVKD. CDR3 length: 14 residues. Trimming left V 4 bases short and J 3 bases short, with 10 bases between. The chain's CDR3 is CATSENYRTDTQYF. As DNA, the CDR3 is TGTGCCACCAGTGAAAACTACAGAACAGATACGCAGTATTTT.

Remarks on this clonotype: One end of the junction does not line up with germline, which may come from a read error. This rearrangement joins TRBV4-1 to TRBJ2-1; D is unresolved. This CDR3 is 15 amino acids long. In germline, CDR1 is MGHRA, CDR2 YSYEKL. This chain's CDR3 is CASSQGVGSYNGQFF. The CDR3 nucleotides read TGCGCCAGCAGCCAAGGGGTAGGCTCCTACAATGGGCAGTTCTTC.

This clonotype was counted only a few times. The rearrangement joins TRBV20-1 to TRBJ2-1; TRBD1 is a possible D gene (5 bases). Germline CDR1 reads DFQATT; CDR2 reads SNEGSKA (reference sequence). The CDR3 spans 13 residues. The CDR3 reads CHPDTDGYNEQFF. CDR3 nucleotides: TGCCACCCGGACACGGACGGATACAATGAGCAGTTCTTC.

CDR3 loop: CASSFWTSGGRETQYF. The CDR3 region has the DNA TGTGCCAGCAGCTTTTGGACTAGCGGGGGAAGAGAGACCCAGTACTTC. The chain joins TRBV11-2 to TRBJ2-4, with 13 nucleotides matching TRBD2. The J call is uncertain, as TRBJ2-5 better fits the DNA end. CDR3 length: 16 amino acids. Germline V gene lookup returns CDR1 SGHAT and CDR2 FQNNGV.

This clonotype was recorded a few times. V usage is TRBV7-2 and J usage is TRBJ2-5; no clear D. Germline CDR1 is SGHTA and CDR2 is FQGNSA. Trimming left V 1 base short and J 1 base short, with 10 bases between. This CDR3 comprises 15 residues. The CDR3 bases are TGTGCCAGCAGCTTAGTCTGGGAACCCCAAGAGACCCAGTACTTC. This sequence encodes CASSLVWEPQETQYF.

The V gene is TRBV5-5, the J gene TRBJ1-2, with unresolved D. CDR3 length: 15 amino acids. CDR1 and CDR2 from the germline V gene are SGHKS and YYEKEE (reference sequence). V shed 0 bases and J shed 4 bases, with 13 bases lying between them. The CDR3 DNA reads TGTGCCAGCAGCTTGGTTGGAGGTATGGGCTATGGCTACACCTTC. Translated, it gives CASSLVGGMGYGYTF.